A single sample gave rise to the 32 T cell receptor beta chains below, sequenced in a study of CD8+ T cells in alopecia areata. After isolation, RNA underwent reverse transcription to generate cDNA as the sequencing template. The assay was immunoSEQ multiplex PCR, and TCRdb's table has in-frame clones only and misses some. The sample carries around 150,000 clones, 62% recorded once. Sequencing used CD8+ T cells sorted from blood. The receptors stem from a human donor in good health.

This clone was counted a few times. This chain joins TRBV29-1 and TRBJ2-1; D is possibly TRBD2 (6 bases). This CDR3 contains 14 residues. Between the trimmed V and J ends, which lost 3 bases and 3 bases, there was a span of 12 bases. From germline, CDR1 is SQVTM and CDR2 ANQGSEA. The CDR3 here is CSVDGGSGYNEQFF. The DNA for the CDR3 is TGCAGCGTTGACGGGGGTTCGGGCTACAATGAGCAGTTCTTC.

This chain links TRBV27 with TRBJ1-2; possible D gene TRBD1, 5 bases. The V and J ends lost 8 bases and 6 bases respectively, with 13 bases between them. Germline CDR1 reads MNHEY; CDR2 reads SMNVEV (reference sequence). The CDR3 spans 12 residues. CDR3 DNA: TGTGCCAGCGGGGGACCCGGTGATGGCTACACCTTC. It yields the protein CASGGPGDGYTF.

This clone has just a few counts. The chain carries TRBV28 and TRBJ2-5; 13 bases are shared with TRBD2. The junction had 13 bases not matched to a gene; V was cut back by 7 bases and J by 5 bases. CDR3 length equals 17 residues. Germline CDR1 is MDHEN and CDR2 is SYDVKM. Here the CDR3 DNA reads TGTGCCAGCACCTTACTAGCGGGAGGGCCGGGATCGGAGACCCAGTACTTC. It encodes CASTLLAGGPGSETQYF.

V is TRBV18 and J is TRBJ2-1, with 7 bases matching TRBD1. The CDR3 sequence is 16 residues long. V dropped 1 base and J dropped 4; count of bases not matched to a gene: 7. Germline CDR1 KGHSH, CDR2 LQKENI. CDR3 protein: CASSPLSGQKYNEQFF. DNA for the CDR3: TGTGCCAGCTCACCACTGTCGGGACAGAAGTACAATGAGCAGTTCTTC.

The V and J genes are TRBV5-1 and TRBJ2-2; the D is unclear. The CDR3 sequence is 11 residues long. Trimming stripped 5 bases from V and 6 bases from J, with 5 bases between. CDR1 SGHRS and CDR2 YFSETQ come from the germline V gene. The CDR3 is CASSGAGELFF. Here the CDR3 DNA reads TGCGCCAGCAGTGGCGCCGGGGAGCTGTTTTTT.

This clone showed up just once. The CDR3 nucleotides are TGTGCCAGCACATCCAGGTGGACTAGCGAGATCACAGATACGCAGTATTTT. It is translated as CASTSRWTSEITDTQYF. V usage is TRBV7-8 and J usage is TRBJ2-3, with TRBD2 identical over 9 bases. Trimming at V came to 7 bases and at J to 2 bases, leaving 13 bases not matched to a gene. The CDR3 is 17 amino acids. Germline assignment: CDR1 SGHVS and CDR2 FQNEAQ.

The chain uses TRBV9 and TRBJ2-7; 8 bases line up with TRBD1. The CDR3 totals 14 residues. Trimming removed 3 bases from V and 1 base from J; junction bases left unmatched: 3. Germline V gene data show CDR1 as SGDLS and CDR2 as YYNGEE. For the CDR3, the DNA is TGTGCCAGCAGCGAGACAGGGGTTTCCTACGAGCAGTACTTC. It is translated as CASSETGVSYEQYF. Based on the CDR3 plus reference TRBV9 and TRBJ2-7, the full variable domain is DSGVTQTPKHLITATGQRVTLRCSPRSGDLSVYWYQQSLDQGLQFLIQYYNGEERAKGNILERFSAQQFPDLHSELNLSSLELGDSALYFCASSETGVSYEQYFGPGTRLTVT.

This sequence joins TRBV10-3 and TRBJ1-1; D uncertain. Trimming cost V 3 bases and J 1 base, with 6 bases left between them. CDR3 size: 13 residues. Germline V gives CDR1 ENHRY, CDR2 SYGVKD. CDR3 residues: CAISEWGNTEAFF. The CDR3 DNA reads as TGTGCCATCAGTGAATGGGGGAACACTGAAGCTTTCTTT.

The chain couples TRBV9 to TRBJ2-1, with D hard to call. The CDR3 covers 14 residues. V gave up 7 bases and J gave up 0 bases, with 11 bases separating them. CDR1 is SGDLS and CDR2 is YYNGEE in the germline V gene. The DNA of the CDR3 is TGTGCCAGCGCCCCCGGAAGCTCCTACAATGAGCAGTTCTTC. Amino acid sequence: CASAPGSSYNEQFF.

This clone appeared a few times. V usage is TRBV2 and J usage is TRBJ2-6; D is perhaps TRBD2 (5 bases). CDR3 size: 16 residues. Germline V gene data show CDR1 as SNHLY and CDR2 as FYNNEI. This CDR3 is CAVLFRETTGANVLTF. The CDR3, as DNA: TGTGCTGTACTATTTAGGGAGACCACCGGGGCCAACGTCCTGACTTTC.

The chain joins TRBV27 to TRBJ2-1; TRBD1 aligns across 10 bases. Unmatched junction bases numbered 5, after V lost 6 bases and J lost 3 bases. The CDR3 consists of 15 residues. The germline gives CDR1 MNHEY, CDR2 SMNVEV (reference sequence). The CDR3 DNA is TGTGCCAGCAGCACGACAGGGGGCCTCTACAATGAGCAGTTCTTC. Translated: CASSTTGGLYNEQFF.

The V gene is TRBV2, the J gene TRBJ1-2, with D maybe TRBD1 (6 bases). The V gene's germline CDR1 is SNHLY and CDR2 FYNNEI. Trimming pared 6 bases from V and 4 bases from J, leaving 9 bases between. The CDR3 spans 12 residues. CDR3 sequence reads: CASRDRVYGYTF. CDR3 coding DNA: TGTGCCAGCAGGGACAGAGTCTATGGCTACACCTTC.

This rearrangement joins TRBV5-4 to TRBJ1-2; D gene uncertain. CDR1 and CDR2 (germline): SGHNT, YYREEE (reference sequence). The germline V and J ends were trimmed by 5 bases and 1 base, with 9 bases remaining between them. The CDR3 has 13 amino acids. CDR3: CASRLTVNYGYTF. The CDR3 coding sequence is TGTGCCAGCAGGTTGACTGTTAACTATGGCTACACCTTC.

This chain connects TRBV29-1 to TRBJ2-2, with D unresolved. V dropped 1 base and J dropped 4 bases, with 7 bases sitting between them. Germline values: CDR1 SQVTM, CDR2 ANQGSEA. The CDR3 contains 13 residues. CDR3 residues: CSVEGVVTGELFF. CDR3 coding DNA: TGCAGCGTTGAAGGCGTAGTCACCGGGGAGCTGTTTTTT.

The chain employs TRBV15 and TRBJ2-3; TRBD1 matches 7 bases. Germline V gene data show CDR1 as LNHNV and CDR2 as YYDKDF (reference sequence). V lost 3 bases and J lost 2; bases outside the gene matches: 8. This CDR3 is 16 amino acids long. CDR3 in amino acids: CATSSYLTGNTDTQYF. CDR3 sequence (DNA): TGTGCCACCAGCAGCTACCTGACAGGGAACACAGATACGCAGTATTTT.

In the case of this clone: This likely stems from a read error, as it lies one base from a far larger clone. The CDR3 reads CASSWTSGSNEQFF. The CDR3 DNA reads TGTGCCAGCAGTTGGACTAGCGGGAGCAATGAGCAGTTCTTC. The V call is TRBV6-5, the J call TRBJ2-1; TRBD2 matches at 13 bases. Germline V gene data show CDR1 as MNHEY and CDR2 as SVGAGI. The trim removed 4 bases at V and 6 bases at J, leaving 0 bases unmatched. The length of the CDR3 is 14 residues.

The CDR3 loop reads CSVEGGSIGTSLRNEQFF. Here the CDR3 DNA reads TGCAGCGTTGAAGGCGGATCGATCGGGACTAGTCTTCGGAATGAGCAGTTCTTC. The chain couples TRBV29-1 to TRBJ2-1, with 8 bases that match TRBD2. Germline V gene lookup returns CDR1 SQVTM and CDR2 ANQGSEA. With 1 base clipped from V and 7 bases from J, the junction kept 18 bases outside the gene matches. This CDR3 spans 18 amino acids.

The chain is built from TRBV27 and TRBJ2-2; D is unclear. The CDR3 is 13 residues long. Trimming cost V 3 bases and J 5 bases, with 7 bases left between them. The germline V gene encodes CDR1 MNHEY and CDR2 SMNVEV (reference sequence). In nucleotides, the CDR3 is TGTGCCAGCAGTTTGGTCGGAACCGGGGAGCTGTTTTTT. It encodes CASSLVGTGELFF.

Only a few counts were recorded for this clone. The genes are TRBV10-2 and TRBJ1-2; TRBD1 might be the D (6 bases). Germline CDR1 and CDR2: WSHSY and SAAADI. The CDR3 has 14 residues. With 0 bases removed from V and 6 bases from J, the gap between germline ends came to 11 bases. CDR3 in amino acids: CASSESGGLDGYTF. In nucleotides, the CDR3 is TGCGCCAGCAGTGAGTCGGGGGGGCTGGATGGCTACACCTTC.

This clone was recorded only once. The chain links TRBV27 to TRBJ2-1; possibly TRBD1 for D (5 bases). CDR1 and CDR2 (germline): MNHEY, SMNVEV (reference sequence). V was pared by 10 bases and J by 5 bases, with 12 bases between. This CDR3 has 12 amino acids. CDR3 sequence (DNA): TGTGCCACGAAGGGGTCGGACAATGAGCAGTTCTTC. This codes for CATKGSDNEQFF.

The chain uses TRBV4-1 and TRBJ2-7, with 12 bases aligning to TRBD1. CDR1 is MGHRA and CDR2 is YSYEKL in the germline V gene. V trimming: 3 bases; J trimming: 6 bases; junction bases outside the gene matches: 9. The CDR3 loop spans 16 amino acids. The CDR3 spells CASSQGQGALGAEQYF. In DNA form, the CDR3 reads TGCGCCAGCAGCCAGGGACAGGGGGCGCTTGGCGCCGAGCAGTACTTC.

The rearrangement joins TRBV2 to TRBJ2-1; no clear D. The CDR3 has 13 residues. Germline CDR1 is SNHLY and CDR2 is FYNNEI. Trimming shortened V by 7 bases and J by 9 bases, and 16 bases separated the two germline ends. CDR3 coding DNA: TGTGCCAGCAAAGACCGGGTTTATGGTGAGCAGTTCTTC. Residues: CASKDRVYGEQFF.

V is TRBV7-3 and J is TRBJ2-1; 10 bases map to TRBD2. The germline V gene encodes CDR1 SGHTA and CDR2 FQGTGA. Trimming cost V 1 base and J 4 bases; bases outside gene matches: 13. CDR3 length: 19 residues. The DNA of the CDR3 is TGTGCCAGCAGCTTAAACCCCTCGGGGCTAGCGGGAGAATACAATGAGCAGTTCTTC. Protein product: CASSLNPSGLAGEYNEQFF. Together with reference TRBV7-3 and TRBJ2-1, the CDR3 gives the full variable domain: GAGVSQTPSNKVTEKGKYVELRCDPISGHTALYWYRQSLGQGPEFLIYFQGTGAADDSGLPNDRFFAVRPEGSVSTLKIQRTERGDSAVYLCASSLNPSGLAGEYNEQFFGPGTRLTVL.

The V gene is TRBV5-1, the J gene TRBJ1-1, with D possibly being TRBD1 (5 bases). V shed 4 bases and J shed 6 bases, with 10 bases lying between them. The CDR3 sequence is 12 residues long. Germline CDR1 and CDR2: SGHRS and YFSETQ. CDR3 sequence reads: CASSITGSEAFF. In DNA form, the CDR3 reads TGCGCCAGCAGCATTACAGGATCTGAAGCTTTCTTT.

The V gene is TRBV29-1, the J gene TRBJ2-2, with D tentatively TRBD1 (5 bases). The V end was cut by 4 bases, the J end by 6 bases, with 15 bases between. Germline CDR1 is SQVTM and CDR2 is ANQGSEA. This CDR3 spans 14 amino acids. The CDR3 here is CSVVLAGKAGELFF. DNA for the CDR3: TGCAGCGTTGTATTGGCAGGGAAGGCCGGGGAGCTGTTTTTT.

The rearrangement uses TRBV28 and TRBJ2-7; D possibly corresponds to TRBD1 (6 bases). The CDR3 is 14 amino acids. Deletions cut 5 bases from V and 2 bases from J, with 13 bases between. Germline values: CDR1 MDHEN, CDR2 SYDVKM. The CDR3 DNA follows: TGTGCCAGCAGTCCCACAGGGAACCCCTACGAGCAGTACTTC. Translating gives CASSPTGNPYEQYF.

The chain couples TRBV19 to TRBJ2-1; TRBD1 agrees at 8 bases. After removal of 6 bases from V and 8 bases from J, the junction contained 6 bases not matched to a gene. The CDR3 is 13 amino acids. In germline, CDR1 is LNHDA, CDR2 SQIVND (reference sequence). CDR3 sequence: CASSKQGVYEQFF. The DNA for the CDR3 is TGTGCCAGTAGCAAACAGGGGGTCTATGAGCAGTTCTTC.

The rearrangement links TRBV27 to TRBJ2-3; D is possibly TRBD2 (7 bases). The germline CDR1 and CDR2 sequences are MNHEY and SMNVEV (reference sequence). The CDR3 consists of 18 residues. V was shortened by 4 bases and J by 5 bases, with 25 bases between the two germline ends. CDR3 DNA sequence: TGTGCCAGCAGTTCTGGAGTCGCGAAGCCAAGGGGGGGAGATACGCAGTATTTT. Translating gives CASSSGVAKPRGGDTQYF.

This chain joins TRBV13 and TRBJ2-1; TRBD2 matches at 9 bases. The V gene's germline CDR1 is PRHDT and CDR2 FYEKMQ (reference sequence). V trimming: 4 bases; J trimming: 8 bases; junction bases outside the gene matches: 27. This CDR3 spans 21 amino acids. The CDR3 nucleotides read TGTGCCAGCAGCTCCCACGGGACAGAAGGGATTGCTAGCGGGATTCGGTATGAGCAGTTCTTC. Its translation: CASSSHGTEGIASGIRYEQFF.

CDR3 in amino acids: CASSLVGTGGYPTEAFF. The CDR3 coding sequence is TGTGCCAGCAGCCTAGTCGGGACAGGGGGCTACCCCACTGAAGCTTTCTTT. The chain couples TRBV7-9 to TRBJ1-1; 12 positions agree with TRBD1. The ends lost 5 bases at V and 4 bases at J; junction bases unmatched: 11. Germline CDR1 and CDR2: SEHNR and FQNEAQ (reference sequence). The CDR3 is 17 amino acids.

This chain links TRBV11-2 with TRBJ2-3; D may be TRBD1 (5 bases). CDR1 and CDR2 (germline): SGHAT, FQNNGV. The CDR3 length is 16 residues. Trimming cost V 2 bases and J 7 bases, with 19 bases left between them. CDR3 amino acids: CASSLTQGSLFNTQYF. The CDR3 DNA is TGTGCCAGCAGCTTAACTCAGGGCAGTCTCTTCAATACGCAGTATTTT.

The V gene is TRBV9, the J gene TRBJ2-5; a weak D match, TRBD2 (6 bases). V lost 3 bases, J lost 4 bases, and 10 bases lay in between. CDR3 length: 13 residues. Germline V CDR1 and CDR2: SGDLS, YYNGEE. CDR3 loop: CASSEGLIETQYF. CDR3 in DNA: TGTGCCAGCAGCGAGGGACTCATAGAGACCCAGTACTTC.